This T cell receptor (beta chain) was observed in a study of blood T cells in healthy people across ages. Study results and caveats: Researchers report that TCR beta diversity correlated strongly with naive T cell percentage. Per million T cells, the diversity of TCR beta decreased roughly linearly as age advanced. Fewer expanded clones and more diversity marked long-lived versus aged donors.

The CDR3 covers 15 residues. CDR1 SGHRS and CDR2 YFSETQ come from the germline V gene. A sample-barcoded 5' primer and a J-beta primer mix were used in a second PCR of roughly 6 to 12 cycles. Via MiXCR, TCRdb re-called the 5' RACE reads, giving one row per CDR3 protein. This sample has approximately 1.5 million distinct CDR3 sequences, with around 36% found just once. On this clonotype itself: Its antigen is not known.

The chain employs TRBV5-1 and TRBJ2-7; 8 nucleotides align to TRBD2. The end of the DNA is better explained by TRBJ2-5, so the J call may be wrong. The sample taken for sequencing was blood. The source of this sequence is a woman in her 30s in good health. CDR3 sequence (DNA): TGCGCCAGCAGAACTAGCGGAAAAAGGGGAGAGACCCAGTACTTC. Protein product: CASRTSGKRGETQYF.